The subject of this entry is one T cell receptor (beta chain). The data are from a study of PD-L1 blockade in urothelial cancer. The length of the CDR3 is 15 residues. Germline loops: CDR1 SGDLS, CDR2 YYNGEE. Trimming pared 0 bases from V and 6 bases from J, leaving 16 bases between. TCRdb keeps only in-frame clones here, not all; method: immunoSEQ multiplex PCR. In the table there are 100,000 or so clones, roughly 84% of which are singletons. The TCR sequence derives from a man aged 50-60 years with urothelial cancer. V usage is TRBV9 and J usage is TRBJ2-7; possibly TRBD1 for D (6 bases). Sequenced here: PBMCs, sampled around atezolizumab (anti-PD-L1) treatment. The CDR3 DNA is TGTGCCAGCAGCGTAGACCACAGGGAAACGGGCGAGCAGTACTTC. It yields the protein CASSVDHRETGEQYF.